A single T cell receptor (beta chain) is shown here with its context. In the authors' methods: The authors estimated nucleated cell counts from reference gene primer amplification. The protocol was immunoSEQ multiplex PCR, while the TCRdb copy is restricted to in-frame clones and leaves out a portion. From that table come the V and J calls and clone size; the DNA was used to work out D and trimming. Of more than 70,000 clones in the sample, approximately 86% were seen once. Germline loops: CDR1 LGHDT, CDR2 YNNKEL (reference sequence). V was cut by 1 base and J by 3 bases, with 9 bases left in between. This CDR3 has 14 residues. This sample is drawn from a study of blood T cell repertoires in COVID-19. Study overall: Both acute and convalescent COVID-19 samples were obtained from the United States, Italy and Spain. The analysed material was cDNA or gDNA that came from T cells, B-cell-depleted T cells, or PBMCs.

This clonotype was obtained from a woman older than 75 with acute or convalescent COVID-19. The sequencing input was peripheral blood. The chain links TRBV3-1 (or the pseudogene TRBV3-2) to TRBJ1-2, with D possibly matching TRBD1 (5 bases). The chain's CDR3 is CASSQGARDYGYTF. The CDR3 DNA sequence: TGTGCCAGCAGCCAAGGAGCCAGGGACTATGGCTACACCTTC.